Listed here are 4 T cell receptor beta chains from one sample, sequenced in a study of identical twins. TCRdb independently ran MiXCR on the 5' RACE reads; one entry per CDR3 protein. In the table there are 200,000 to 300,000 distinct CDR3 sequences, 6.5% to 9% of which are singletons. These data also formed part of another study, on yellow fever vaccine responses in identical twins.

The material sequenced was CD8+ T cells sorted from blood. These receptors came from a woman aged 18-29 years in good health.

V is TRBV3-1 and J is TRBJ2-6; 12 positions agree with TRBD2. The V gene's germline CDR1 is LGHDT and CDR2 YNNKEL (reference sequence). This CDR3 is 19 amino acids long. After removal of 0 bases from V and 0 bases from J, the junction contained 3 bases not matched to a gene. CDR3 nucleotide sequence: TGTGCCAGCAGCCAAGATCTAGCGGGAGGGGACTCTGGGGCCAACGTCCTGACTTTC. As protein: CASSQDLAGGDSGANVLTF.

This clonotype was recorded a few times. The V and J genes are TRBV28 and TRBJ2-1; D may be TRBD2 (5 bases). V was clipped by 8 bases and J by 2 bases, with 22 bases between them. CDR3 length: 17 amino acids. In germline, CDR1 is MDHEN, CDR2 SYDVKM. The CDR3 DNA sequence: TGTGCCAGCTCAGCGGTCGGTGGCGGAGACCCCTACAATGAGCAGTTCTTC. Its translation is CASSAVGGGDPYNEQFF.

This clonotype has only a few counts. The V and J genes are TRBV27 and TRBJ2-1; 7 bases fit TRBD2. CDR3 size: 14 residues. The germline V gene has CDR1 MNHEY and CDR2 SMNVEV (reference sequence). The V and J ends lost 8 bases and 3 bases, in that order; junction bases with no gene match: 7. The CDR3 reads CASARGDLYNEQFF. The DNA of the CDR3 is TGTGCCAGCGCCCGGGGGGACCTCTACAATGAGCAGTTCTTC.

This clonotype was detected ten times or more. The rearrangement joins TRBV28 to TRBJ1-1, with 11 positions matching TRBD1. Losses at the gene ends were 4 bases for V and 11 bases for J; bases not matched to a gene: 9. The CDR3 runs to 14 residues. Germline loops: CDR1 MDHEN, CDR2 SYDVKM. The CDR3 bases are TGTGCCAGCAGTTCGGGACAGGGGGTCCCCGAGGCTTTCTTT. Its translation: CASSSGQGVPEAFF.